These T cell receptor beta chains were read from a single sample in a study of T cell repertoires in cytomegalovirus infection. TCRdb passed the reads through MiXCR, listing each CDR3 protein once. This table has 450,000 to 650,000 distinct CDR3 sequences, 26% appearing once. Sequencing was performed on PBMCs. Receptors were obtained from a human donor in good health (CMV status not recorded). Some clones in this sample may be carry-over from other donors' samples. CDR3s include the opening cysteine and the closing phenylalanine or tryptophan. Each record gives: V gene, J gene, clone size, D gene, CDR3 DNA, CDR3 protein. The D gene is left open where the match is weak. Clone size is stated in some rows and not others, as once, few, many or a class when expanded.

V: TRBV7-9; J: TRBJ2-1; size: .; D: TRBD2; DNA: TGTGCCAGCAGCCAAGGACTAGCGGGAGGGCCTGAGCAGTTCTTC; CDR3: CASSQGLAGGPEQFF
V: TRBV12-3/TRBV12-4; J: TRBJ1-1; size: few; D: .; DNA: TGTGCCAGCACCGAGAAGGGGGATGAGGCTTTCTTT; CDR3: CASTEKGDEAFF
V: TRBV6-1; J: TRBJ2-6; size: .; D: .; DNA: TGTGCCAGCTCTATGGAGAGAGGGGCCAACGTCCTGACTTTC; CDR3: CASSMERGANVLTF
V: TRBV5-4; J: TRBJ1-3; size: few; D: .; DNA: TGTGCCAGCAGAGGGCCCTTTGGAAACACCATATATTTT; CDR3: CASRGPFGNTIYF
V: TRBV11-2; J: TRBJ2-7; size: .; D: TRBD2; DNA: TGTGCCAGCAGCTCCCCGGGCGGGAGGCCTCCCTACGAGCAGTACTTC; CDR3: CASSSPGGRPPYEQYF
V: TRBV20-1; J: TRBJ1-2; size: .; D: .; DNA: TGCAGTGCTCCTTACAGGGCGTCCGGTGGCTACACCTTC; CDR3: CSAPYRASGGYTF
V: TRBV11-3; J: TRBJ2-2; size: .; D: .; DNA: TGTGCCAGCAGCTTAGTTAAAGCCGGGGAGCTGTTTTTT; CDR3: CASSLVKAGELFF
V: TRBV29-1; J: TRBJ2-3; size: .; D: TRBD2; DNA: TGCAGCGCACGGACTAGCGGGAGTGTTACAGATACGCAGTATTTT; CDR3: CSARTSGSVTDTQYF
V: TRBV19; J: TRBJ1-2; size: .; D: .; DNA: TGTGCCAGTACCCCGACAAACAGAGACTATGGCTACACCTTC; CDR3: CASTPTNRDYGYTF
V: TRBV19; J: TRBJ1-5; size: few; D: .; DNA: TGTGCCAGTACTAAGGATTCGGAGGGAAATCAGCCCCAGCATTTT; CDR3: CASTKDSEGNQPQHF
V: TRBV9; J: TRBJ2-3; size: few; D: .; DNA: TGTGCCAGCAGCCCCGGGACTTTAGGAGAGGATACGCAGTATTTT; CDR3: CASSPGTLGEDTQYF
V: TRBV7-2; J: TRBJ2-7; size: many; D: TRBD2; DNA: TGTGCCAGCAGCCCAGGGACTAGCGGGAGTATGTACGAGCAGTACTTC; CDR3: CASSPGTSGSMYEQYF
V: TRBV29-1; J: TRBJ2-1; size: .; D: TRBD2; DNA: TGCAGCGTTACTAGCGGGAGTGTAGGAATCTTC; CDR3: CSVTSGSVGIF
V: TRBV7-9; J: TRBJ2-1; size: many; D: .; DNA: TGTGCCAGCAGCCCGGTTGGACTGTCCAATGAGCAGTTCTTC; CDR3: CASSPVGLSNEQFF
V: TRBV6-2/TRBV6-3; J: TRBJ2-1; size: .; D: TRBD1; DNA: TGTGCCAGCAGCAGCGACAGGGGGCCCTACAATGAGCAGTTCTTC; CDR3: CASSSDRGPYNEQFF
V: TRBV20-1; J: TRBJ2-7; size: .; D: TRBD1; DNA: TGCAGAGCCGGCCCGGGACAGGGATCCTACGAGCAGTACTTC; CDR3: CRAGPGQGSYEQYF
V: TRBV7-9; J: TRBJ1-2; size: many; D: .; DNA: TGTGCCAGCAGCTTAAGTGAAACTCCCCATGGCTACACCTTC; CDR3: CASSLSETPHGYTF
V: TRBV27; J: TRBJ1-5; size: .; D: .; DNA: TGTGCCAGCAGTCCGTGGGGGGCGAACAATCAGCCCCAGCATTTT; CDR3: CASSPWGANNQPQHF
V: TRBV4-1; J: TRBJ2-1; size: .; D: TRBD2; DNA: TGCGCCAGCAGCCAAGTTATGGCGGGAGGGCCTAGGGAGCAGTTCTTC; CDR3: CASSQVMAGGPREQFF
V: TRBV20-1; J: TRBJ2-3; size: few; D: .; DNA: TGCAGTGCTAGGAAACAGGGTCTAAGGATCACAGATACGCAGTATTTT; CDR3: CSARKQGLRITDTQYF
V: TRBV20-1; J: TRBJ2-7; size: .; D: TRBD2; DNA: TGCAGTGCTGTAGCGGGTACAATCGACGAGCAGTACTTC; CDR3: CSAVAGTIDEQYF
V: TRBV12-3/TRBV12-4; J: TRBJ1-1; size: few; D: .; DNA: TGTGCCAGCAGTTTAAAGGGGGTGGGGGACGCTTTCTTT; CDR3: CASSLKGVGDAFF
V: TRBV7-9; J: TRBJ2-7; size: few; D: .; DNA: TGTGCCAGCAGCTCATGGGTTACCTACGAGCAGTACTTC; CDR3: CASSSWVTYEQYF
V: TRBV7-6; J: TRBJ2-7; size: .; D: TRBD1; DNA: TGTGCCAGCAGCTCGATTTCTCGGACAGGGGGTACGGGAGCGACCTACGAGCAGTACTTC; CDR3: CASSSISRTGGTGATYEQYF
V: TRBV24-1; J: TRBJ2-3; size: few; D: TRBD2; DNA: TGTGCCACCGGGGGACTAGCGGGAGTCTTAGATACGCAGTATTTT; CDR3: CATGGLAGVLDTQYF
V: TRBV6-5; J: TRBJ1-2; size: few; D: TRBD1; DNA: TGTGCCAGCAGTTACTCTCCGGGACAGGGGTTTTACAGTTTC; CDR3: CASSYSPGQGFYSF
V: TRBV4-1; J: TRBJ1-2; size: few; D: .; DNA: TGCGCCAGCAGCCGGCTAGGCACACCGCCCTATGGCTACACCTTC; CDR3: CASSRLGTPPYGYTF
V: TRBV28; J: TRBJ1-1; size: few; D: .; DNA: TGTGCCAGCAGTTTGGGCCAAATGGGGACTGAAGCTTTCTTT; CDR3: CASSLGQMGTEAFF
V: TRBV7-2; J: TRBJ1-5; size: many; D: .; DNA: TGTGCCAGCAGCTTAATCCAGGGACGAGAGCAGCCCCAGCATTTT; CDR3: CASSLIQGREQPQHF
V: TRBV19; J: TRBJ2-2; size: .; D: .; DNA: TGTGCCAGTAGTACCATAGTCACCGGGGAGCTGTTTTTT; CDR3: CASSTIVTGELFF
V: TRBV4-1; J: TRBJ1-2; size: many; D: .; DNA: TGCGCCAGCAGCCAAGAAAGGGGACACAACTATGGCTACACCTTC; CDR3: CASSQERGHNYGYTF
V: TRBV12-5; J: TRBJ2-1; size: few; D: TRBD1; DNA: TGTGCTAGTGGTTCCGGGACAGGGTTCGGGGCGGGAGAGGTAGAGCAGTTCTTC; CDR3: CASGSGTGFGAGEVEQFF
V: TRBV7-9; J: TRBJ2-1; size: .; D: .; DNA: TGTGCCAGCAGCTTAGGGGAGGTCAATGAGCAGTTCTTC; CDR3: CASSLGEVNEQFF
V: TRBV27; J: TRBJ1-2; size: .; D: .; DNA: TGTGCCAGCAGCGGAACTTTCCGGGAATGGGCTAACTATGGCTACACCTTC; CDR3: CASSGTFREWANYGYTF
V: TRBV2; J: TRBJ2-3; size: .; D: .; DNA: TGTGCCAGCAGTGATGATTACACAGATACGCAGTATTTT; CDR3: CASSDDYTDTQYF
V: TRBV5-6; J: TRBJ2-7; size: .; D: TRBD2; DNA: TGTGCCAGCAGCTTCCAGATGACTAGCGGGACACTGCACGAGCAGTACTTC; CDR3: CASSFQMTSGTLHEQYF
V: TRBV29-1; J: TRBJ2-5; size: .; D: TRBD2; DNA: TGCAGCGTTAGAAGCGCAGCGGGAGAAGAGACCCAGTACTTC; CDR3: CSVRSAAGEETQYF
V: TRBV4-1; J: TRBJ2-1; size: .; D: .; DNA: TGCGCCAGCAGCCCTCGGACAGCAAACAATGAGCAGTTCTTC; CDR3: CASSPRTANNEQFF
V: TRBV11-3; J: TRBJ2-1; size: few; D: .; DNA: TGTGCCCCGACTAGAGTAAGCTCCTACAATGAGCAGTTCTTC; CDR3: CAPTRVSSYNEQFF
V: TRBV27; J: TRBJ2-2; size: few; D: .; DNA: TGTGCCAGCGTTCAGGCCGGGGAGCTGTTTTTT; CDR3: CASVQAGELFF
V: TRBV12-3/TRBV12-4; J: TRBJ1-5; size: .; D: .; DNA: TGTGCCAGCACCCTAGGGGTCCAGCCCCAGCATTTT; CDR3: CASTLGVQPQHF
V: TRBV7-2; J: TRBJ1-1; size: many; D: .; DNA: TGTGCCAGCAGCCGTAGGGGGGGATACACTGAAGCTTTCTTT; CDR3: CASSRRGGYTEAFF
V: TRBV7-2; J: TRBJ2-3; size: many; D: TRBD1; DNA: TGTGCCAGCAGCTTACGGGGACAGGTCGGAAATACGCAGTATTTT; CDR3: CASSLRGQVGNTQYF
V: TRBV5-5; J: TRBJ2-7; size: .; D: TRBD2; DNA: TGTGCCAGCAGCTTGGAGGGACTAGCGGGAAACCAGTACTTC; CDR3: CASSLEGLAGNQYF
V: TRBV7-7; J: TRBJ2-1; size: .; D: TRBD2; DNA: TGTGCCAGCAGCTTAGGGACTAGCGGGCCCAATGAGCAGTTCTTC; CDR3: CASSLGTSGPNEQFF
V: TRBV28; J: TRBJ2-7; size: .; D: .; DNA: TGTGCCAGCAGTGCCACCTCTTCGGTGGTCCACGAGCAGTACTTC; CDR3: CASSATSSVVHEQYF
V: TRBV6-2/TRBV6-3; J: TRBJ2-1; size: .; D: TRBD2; DNA: TGTGCCAGCAGTTCGGGGACTAGCGGGAGAATGTATGAGCAGTTCTTC; CDR3: CASSSGTSGRMYEQFF
V: TRBV7-6; J: TRBJ2-1; size: .; D: .; DNA: TGTGCCAGCAGCCTGACGGGATTTAGCTCCTACAATGAGCAGTTCTTC; CDR3: CASSLTGFSSYNEQFF
V: TRBV20-1; J: TRBJ2-7; size: few; D: .; DNA: TGCAGTGCTAGGGCCCAGGTCGGGGCCCACGAGCAGTACTTC; CDR3: CSARAQVGAHEQYF
V: TRBV23-1; J: TRBJ2-1; size: .; D: .; DNA: TGCGCCAGCAGCCCACCCTGGGGGTTAATGCAGTTCTTC; CDR3: CASSPPWGLMQFF
V: TRBV12-3/TRBV12-4; J: TRBJ2-1; size: few; D: .; DNA: TGTGCCAGCAGCTCTGGGGACAATGAGCAGTTCTTC; CDR3: CASSSGDNEQFF
V: TRBV7-9; J: TRBJ2-2; size: .; D: TRBD2; DNA: TGTGCCAGCGGGGCGCTAGCGGGACCCGGGGAGCTGTTTTTT; CDR3: CASGALAGPGELFF